One T cell receptor beta chain is described in this entry. This entry comes from a study of blood T cell repertoires in COVID-19. The CDR3 contains 14 residues. Germline-derived CDR1 and CDR2 are SGHVS and FQNEAQ. Trimming shortened V by 5 bases and J by 0 bases, and 11 bases separated the two germline ends. Libraries were prepared by immunoSEQ multiplex PCR; TCRdb keeps only in-frame clonotypes and omits some of them. In the table there are fewer than 120,000 clones, approximately 82% of which are singletons. This sequence originates from a woman of 80 years or more with acute or convalescent COVID-19. The specimen sequenced was peripheral blood. V is TRBV7-8 and J is TRBJ2-7; D gene unclear. The CDR3 DNA reads TGTGCCAGCAGCCTGGAACAGAGCTCCTACGAGCAGTACTTC. Amino acid sequence: CASSLEQSSYEQYF.